The clone carrying this TCR beta chain has a single count. This sample was included in a study of blood T cell repertoires in COVID-19. Clones were sequenced by immunoSEQ multiplex PCR, and TCRdb holds only the in-frame ones, with some missing. The sample holds about 190,000 clones, 86% seen once. Sequencing was performed on PBMCs or T cells enriched from blood (not recorded which). The origin of this receptor is a man aged 40-49 years with acute COVID-19.

The CDR3 DNA follows: TGTGCCAGCCGACTTCTAGAAAGAGATACGCAGTATTTT. Its translation is CASRLLERDTQYF. The rearrangement uses TRBV7-9 and TRBJ2-3; D gene unclear. CDR1 is SEHNR, CDR2 FQNEAQ, per germline (reference sequence). Trimming removed 8 bases from V and 5 bases from J, with 14 bases in between. This CDR3 has 13 amino acids.